This T cell receptor beta chain is from a study of blood T cell repertoires in COVID-19. Details on this clone: The DNA is left out, because the CDR3 cannot be placed on it with certainty; the CDR3 is given as TCRdb lists it.

The repertoire was sequenced with immunoSEQ multiplex PCR; TCRdb's copy has only in-frame clones and lacks some. This table holds 150,000 to 200,000 clones, 90% found once. The CDR3 has 15 residues if both end residues are counted. Looked up from germline, CDR1 is MDHEN and CDR2 is SYDVKM. The clonotype originates from a man aged 45-65 years with acute or convalescent COVID-19. Specimen: peripheral blood. The genes are TRBV28 and TRBJ2-1; TRBD1, as called in the table, went unchecked against the DNA. The CDR3 loop is CASSFGPGGLYEQFF.